The clone carrying this TCR beta chain was seen more than once but under ten times. Its antigen is not identified. For the second PCR, which ran for 7 to 11 cycles, a sample-barcoded 5' primer and a J-beta primer mix were used. TCRdb analysed the 5' RACE reads with MiXCR anew, one entry per CDR3 protein. In the table there are fewer than 900,000 distinct CDR3 sequences, around 46% of which are singletons. The data are from a study of blood T cells in healthy people across ages. Study conclusions and caveats: In these data, TCR beta diversity tracked strongly with naive T cell percentage.

Trimming left V 0 bases short and J 4 bases short, with 13 bases between. The CDR3 spans 15 residues. Per germline, CDR1 SGHRS and CDR2 YFSETQ. The V gene is TRBV5-1, the J gene TRBJ1-2; D perhaps matches TRBD1 (5 bases). Sequencing was done on a sample of blood. The source of this sequence is a woman aged 55-69 years in good health. CDR3: CASSLARAETYGYTF. The CDR3, as DNA: TGCGCCAGCAGCTTGGCCAGGGCGGAAACCTATGGCTACACCTTC.